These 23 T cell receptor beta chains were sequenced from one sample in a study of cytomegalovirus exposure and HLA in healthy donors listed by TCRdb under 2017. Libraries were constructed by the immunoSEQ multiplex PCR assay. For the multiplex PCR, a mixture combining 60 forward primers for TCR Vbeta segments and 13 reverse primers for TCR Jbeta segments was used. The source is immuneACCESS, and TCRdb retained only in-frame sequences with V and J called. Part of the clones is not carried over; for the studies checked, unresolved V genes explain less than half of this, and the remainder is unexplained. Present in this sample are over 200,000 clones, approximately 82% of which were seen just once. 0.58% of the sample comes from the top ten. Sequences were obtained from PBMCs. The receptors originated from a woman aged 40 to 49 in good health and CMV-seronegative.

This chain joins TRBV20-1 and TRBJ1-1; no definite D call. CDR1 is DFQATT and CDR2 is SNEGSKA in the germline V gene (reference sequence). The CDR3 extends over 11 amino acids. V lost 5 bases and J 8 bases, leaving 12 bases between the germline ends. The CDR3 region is CSADAQQEAFF. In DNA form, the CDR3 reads TGCAGTGCTGATGCACAGCAAGAAGCTTTCTTT.

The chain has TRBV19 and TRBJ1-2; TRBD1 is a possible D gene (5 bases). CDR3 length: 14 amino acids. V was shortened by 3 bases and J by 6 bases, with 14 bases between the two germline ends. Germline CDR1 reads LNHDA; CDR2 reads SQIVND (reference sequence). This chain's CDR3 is CASSMGGEQHGYTF. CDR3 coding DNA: TGTGCCAGTAGTATGGGGGGAGAGCAGCATGGCTACACCTTC.

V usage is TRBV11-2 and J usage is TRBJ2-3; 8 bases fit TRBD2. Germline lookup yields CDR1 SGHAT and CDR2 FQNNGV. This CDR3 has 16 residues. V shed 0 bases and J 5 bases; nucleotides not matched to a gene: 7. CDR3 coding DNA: TGTGCCAGCAGCTTAGATGCGGGCGGGGGGAAAGATACGCAGTATTTT. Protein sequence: CASSLDAGGGKDTQYF.

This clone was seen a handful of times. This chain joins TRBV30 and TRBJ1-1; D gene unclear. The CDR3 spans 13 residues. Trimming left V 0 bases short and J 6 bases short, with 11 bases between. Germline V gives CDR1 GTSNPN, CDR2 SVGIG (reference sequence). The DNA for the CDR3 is TGTGCCTGGAGTGTGTGGGCAAAGTCTGAAGCTTTCTTT. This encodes CAWSVWAKSEAFF.

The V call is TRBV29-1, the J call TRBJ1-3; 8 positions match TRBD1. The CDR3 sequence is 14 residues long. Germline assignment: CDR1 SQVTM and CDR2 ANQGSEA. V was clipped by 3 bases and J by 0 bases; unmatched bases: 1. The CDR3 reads CSVEDRDSGNTIYF. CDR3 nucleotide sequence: TGCAGCGTTGAGGACAGGGACTCTGGAAACACCATATATTTT.

The CDR3 region is CASRLAGGQDPTDTQYF. CDR3 bases: TGTGCCAGCAGACTAGCGGGGGGGCAGGACCCCACAGATACGCAGTATTTT. V is TRBV2 and J is TRBJ2-3; 13 nucleotides agree with TRBD2. The germline V gene has CDR1 SNHLY and CDR2 FYNNEI. V lost 6 bases to trimming and J lost 2 bases; unmatched junction nucleotides: 8. CDR3 length equals 17 residues.

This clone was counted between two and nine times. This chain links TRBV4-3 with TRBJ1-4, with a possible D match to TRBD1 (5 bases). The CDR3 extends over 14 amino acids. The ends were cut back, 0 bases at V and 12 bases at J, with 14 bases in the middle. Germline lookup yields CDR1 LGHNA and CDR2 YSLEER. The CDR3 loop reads CASSQESAAGQLFF. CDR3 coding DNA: TGCGCCAGCAGCCAAGAATCGGCCGCGGGACAACTGTTTTTT.

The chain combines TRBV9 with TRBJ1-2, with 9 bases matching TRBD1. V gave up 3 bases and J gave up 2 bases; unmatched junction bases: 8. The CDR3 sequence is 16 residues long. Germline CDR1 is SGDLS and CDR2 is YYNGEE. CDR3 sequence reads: CASSARGQGKNYGYTF. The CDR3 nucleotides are TGTGCCAGCAGCGCCCGCGGACAGGGGAAGAACTATGGCTACACCTTC.

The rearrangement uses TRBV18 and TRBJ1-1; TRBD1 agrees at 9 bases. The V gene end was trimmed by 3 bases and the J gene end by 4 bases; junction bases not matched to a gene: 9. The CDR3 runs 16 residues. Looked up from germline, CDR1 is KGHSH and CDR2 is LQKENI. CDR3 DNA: TGTGCCAGCTCACCGATACAGGGGGCGCTTGGCACTGAAGCTTTCTTT. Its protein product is CASSPIQGALGTEAFF.

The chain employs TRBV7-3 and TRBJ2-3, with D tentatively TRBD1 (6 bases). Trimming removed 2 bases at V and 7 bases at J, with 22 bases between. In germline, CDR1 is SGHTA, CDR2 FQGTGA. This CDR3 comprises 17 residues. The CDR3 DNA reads TGTGCCAGCAGCTTAGGGGCGAGGGGGACGGTAACACATACGCAGTATTTT. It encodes CASSLGARGTVTHTQYF.

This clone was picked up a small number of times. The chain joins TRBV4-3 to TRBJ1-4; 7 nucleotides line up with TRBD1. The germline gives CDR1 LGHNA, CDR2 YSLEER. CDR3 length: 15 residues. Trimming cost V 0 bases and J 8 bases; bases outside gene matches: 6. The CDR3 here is CASSQDLHRGEKLFF. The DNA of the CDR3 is TGCGCCAGCAGCCAAGATCTACACAGGGGCGAAAAACTGTTTTTT.

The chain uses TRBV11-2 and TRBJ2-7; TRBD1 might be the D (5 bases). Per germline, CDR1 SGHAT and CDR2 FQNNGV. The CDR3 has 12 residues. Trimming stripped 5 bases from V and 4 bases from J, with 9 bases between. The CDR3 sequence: CASSRSGYEQYF. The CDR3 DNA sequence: TGTGCCAGCAGCCGATCAGGGTACGAGCAGTACTTC.

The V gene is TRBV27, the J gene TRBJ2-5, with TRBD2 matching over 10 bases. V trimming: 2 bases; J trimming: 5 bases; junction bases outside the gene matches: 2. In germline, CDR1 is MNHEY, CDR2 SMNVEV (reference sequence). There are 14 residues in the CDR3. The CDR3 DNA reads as TGTGCCAGCAGTTTAGGGACTAGCGTTGAGACCCAGTACTTC. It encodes CASSLGTSVETQYF.

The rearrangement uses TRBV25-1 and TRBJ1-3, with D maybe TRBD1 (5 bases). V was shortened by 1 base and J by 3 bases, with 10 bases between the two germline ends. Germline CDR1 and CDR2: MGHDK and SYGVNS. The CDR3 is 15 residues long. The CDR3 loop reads CASSEWGEVGNTIYF. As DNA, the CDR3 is TGTGCCAGCAGTGAATGGGGGGAAGTTGGAAACACCATATATTTT.

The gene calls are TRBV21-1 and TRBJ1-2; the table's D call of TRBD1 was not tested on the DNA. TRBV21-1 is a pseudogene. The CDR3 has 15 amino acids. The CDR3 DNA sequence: TGTGCCAGCAGCATCCGACAGGGGGCCGAATATGGCTACACCTTC. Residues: CASSIRQGAEYGYTF.

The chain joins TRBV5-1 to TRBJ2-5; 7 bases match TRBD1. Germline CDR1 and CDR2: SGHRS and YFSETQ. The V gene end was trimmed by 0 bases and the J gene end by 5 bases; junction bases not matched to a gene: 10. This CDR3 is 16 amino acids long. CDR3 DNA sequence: TGCGCCAGCAGCTTGGGAATTACAGGGGTGGGCGAGACCCAGTACTTC. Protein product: CASSLGITGVGETQYF. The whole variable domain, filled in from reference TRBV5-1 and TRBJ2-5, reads KAGVTQTPRYLIKTRGQQVTLSCSPISGHRSVSWYQQTPGQGLQFLFEYFSETQRNKGNFPGRFSGRQFSNSRSEMNVSTLELGDSALYLCASSLGITGVGETQYFGPGTRLLVL.

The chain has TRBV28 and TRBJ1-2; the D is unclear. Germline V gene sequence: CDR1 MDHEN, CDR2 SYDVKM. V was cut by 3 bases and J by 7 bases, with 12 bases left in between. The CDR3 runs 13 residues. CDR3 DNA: TGTGCCAGCAGTTTGTTCGAGGAGGCTGGCTACACCTTC. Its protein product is CASSLFEEAGYTF.

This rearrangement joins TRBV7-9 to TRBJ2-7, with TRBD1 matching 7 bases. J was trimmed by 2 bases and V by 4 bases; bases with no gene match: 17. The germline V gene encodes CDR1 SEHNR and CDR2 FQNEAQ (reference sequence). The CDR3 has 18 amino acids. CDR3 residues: CASSSDRDREIGTYEQYF. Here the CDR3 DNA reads TGTGCCAGCAGCTCCGACCGGGACAGAGAAATAGGAACCTACGAGCAGTACTTC.

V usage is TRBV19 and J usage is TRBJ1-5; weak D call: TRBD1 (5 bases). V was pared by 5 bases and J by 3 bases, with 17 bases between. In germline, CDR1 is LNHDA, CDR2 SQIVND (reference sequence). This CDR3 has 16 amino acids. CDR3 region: CASSYVIDSSNQPQHF. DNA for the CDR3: TGTGCCAGTAGTTACGTAATCGACAGTTCCAATCAGCCCCAGCATTTT.

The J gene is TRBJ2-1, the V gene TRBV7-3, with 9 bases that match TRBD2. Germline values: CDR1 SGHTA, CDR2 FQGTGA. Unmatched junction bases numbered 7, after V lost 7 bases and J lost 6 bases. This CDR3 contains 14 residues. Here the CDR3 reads CASMIGGGANEQFF. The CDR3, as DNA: TGTGCCAGCATGATTGGCGGGGGGGCCAATGAGCAGTTCTTC.

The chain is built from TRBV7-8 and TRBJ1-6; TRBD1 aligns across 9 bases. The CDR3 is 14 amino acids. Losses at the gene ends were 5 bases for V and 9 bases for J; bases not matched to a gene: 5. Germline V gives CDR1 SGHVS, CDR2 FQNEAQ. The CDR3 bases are TGTGCCAGCAGCCCGGGACAGGGAACTTCACCCCTCCACTTT. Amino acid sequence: CASSPGQGTSPLHF.

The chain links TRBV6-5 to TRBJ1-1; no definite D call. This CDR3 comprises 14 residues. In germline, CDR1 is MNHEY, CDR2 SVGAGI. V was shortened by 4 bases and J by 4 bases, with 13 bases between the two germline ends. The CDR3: CASSSREDGTEAFF. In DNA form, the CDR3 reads TGTGCCAGCAGTTCCCGGGAGGACGGCACTGAAGCTTTCTTT.

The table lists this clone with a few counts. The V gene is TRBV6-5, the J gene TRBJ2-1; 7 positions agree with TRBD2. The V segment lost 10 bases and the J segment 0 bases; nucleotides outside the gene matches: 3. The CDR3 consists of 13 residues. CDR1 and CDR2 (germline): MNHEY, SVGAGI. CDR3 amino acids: CATRGSSYNEQFF. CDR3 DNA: TGTGCCACGCGGGGGAGCTCCTACAATGAGCAGTTCTTC.